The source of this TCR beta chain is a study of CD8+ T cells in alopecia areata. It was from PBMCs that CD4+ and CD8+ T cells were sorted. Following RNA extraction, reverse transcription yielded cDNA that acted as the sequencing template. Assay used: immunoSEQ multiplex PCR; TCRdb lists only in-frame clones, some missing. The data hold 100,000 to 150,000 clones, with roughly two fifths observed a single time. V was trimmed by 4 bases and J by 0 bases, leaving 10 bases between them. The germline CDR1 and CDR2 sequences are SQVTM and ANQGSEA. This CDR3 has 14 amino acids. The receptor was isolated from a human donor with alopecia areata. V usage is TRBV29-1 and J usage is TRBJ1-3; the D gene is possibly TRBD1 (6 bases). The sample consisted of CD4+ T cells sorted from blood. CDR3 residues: CSVAGALSGNTIYF. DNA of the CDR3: TGCAGCGTTGCAGGGGCCCTCTCTGGAAACACCATATATTTT.